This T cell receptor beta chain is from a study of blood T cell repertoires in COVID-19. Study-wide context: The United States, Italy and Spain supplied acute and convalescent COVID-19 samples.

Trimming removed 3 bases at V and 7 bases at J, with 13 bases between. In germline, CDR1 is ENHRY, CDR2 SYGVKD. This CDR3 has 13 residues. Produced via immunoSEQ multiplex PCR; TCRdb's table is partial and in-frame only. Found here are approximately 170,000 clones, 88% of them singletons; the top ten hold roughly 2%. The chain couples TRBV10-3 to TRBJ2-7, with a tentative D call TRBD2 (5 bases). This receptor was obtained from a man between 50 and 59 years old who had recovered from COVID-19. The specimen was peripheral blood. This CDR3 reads CAISETSTGEQYF. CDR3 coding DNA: TGTGCCATCAGTGAAACATCTACGGGGGAGCAGTACTTC.